Presented here are 3 T cell receptor beta chains from one specimen sequenced in a study of blood T cell repertoires in COVID-19. Profiled with immunoSEQ multiplex PCR; TCRdb holds only in-frame clones, not every one. Of around 380,000 clones listed, over 75% were seen once; the top ten hold 1% to 1.5%. The material sequenced was PBMCs or T cells enriched from blood (not recorded which). The receptors come from a man between 25 and 39 years old who had recovered from COVID-19.

CDR3 protein: CAISLAGMVVNSYNEQFF. The CDR3 nucleotides are TGTGCCATCAGTTTGGCAGGGATGGTGGTGAACTCCTACAATGAGCAGTTCTTC. The chain couples TRBV10-3 to TRBJ2-1, with D tentatively TRBD1 (5 bases). The germline V gene has CDR1 ENHRY and CDR2 SYGVKD. Trimming pared 5 bases from V and 0 bases from J, leaving 20 bases between. This CDR3 region has 18 residues.

The V gene is TRBV30, the J gene TRBJ1-2; 10 positions agree with TRBD1. V shed 4 bases, J shed 1 base, and the junction held 3 bases outside the gene matches. Germline-derived CDR1 and CDR2 are GTSNPN and SVGIG (reference sequence). The CDR3 extends over 14 amino acids. The CDR3 here is CAWTRDRGNYGYTF. The DNA for the CDR3 is TGTGCCTGGACCCGGGACAGGGGTAACTATGGCTACACCTTC.

The chain links TRBV6-5 to TRBJ1-4; 8 bases align to TRBD1. The CDR3 spans 14 residues. Germline V gives CDR1 MNHEY, CDR2 SVGAGI. With V trimmed by 8 bases and J by 5 bases, 7 bases remained unmatched. The DNA of the CDR3 is TGTGCCAGCGTAGACAGGGGATGGAATGAAAAACTGTTTTTT. The encoded protein is CASVDRGWNEKLFF.